Following are 19 T cell receptor beta chains from one sample sequenced in a study of cytomegalovirus exposure and HLA in healthy donors. With 60 Vbeta and 13 Jbeta primers, the PCR was carried out. Profiled with immunoSEQ multiplex PCR; TCRdb holds only in-frame clones, not every one. The sample records roughly 150,000 clones, about three fifths being singletons. Input material: PBMCs. The receptor set was obtained from a woman aged 30 to 39 in good health and CMV-seropositive.

In its sample, this clone was seen a few times. The chain uses TRBV28 and TRBJ1-3; 7 nucleotides line up with TRBD1. With 1 base clipped from V and 1 base from J, the junction kept 13 bases outside the gene matches. The CDR3 runs 19 residues. Germline V gene sequence: CDR1 MDHEN, CDR2 SYDVKM. The CDR3 bases are TGTGCCAGCAGTTTATTTCAACACTTAGACAGGGAATCTGGAAACACCATATATTTT. It translates to CASSLFQHLDRESGNTIYF.

The V call is TRBV7-2, the J call TRBJ1-5, with D possibly being TRBD1 (6 bases). The CDR3 runs to 16 residues. The V and J ends lost 1 base and 2 bases respectively, with 12 bases between them. CDR1 and CDR2 from the germline V gene are SGHTA and FQGNSA. The CDR3 protein is CASSLGTGFGNQPQHF. The CDR3 region has the DNA TGTGCCAGCAGCTTAGGAACAGGGTTCGGCAATCAGCCCCAGCATTTT.

The count of this clone is one. The chain is built from TRBV7-2 and TRBJ2-5; 8 nucleotides align to TRBD1. CDR3 length: 14 residues. CDR1 is SGHTA and CDR2 is FQGNSA in the germline V gene. V lost 6 bases to trimming and J lost 2 bases; unmatched junction nucleotides: 5. The CDR3 sequence is CASSSTGGQETQYF. CDR3 nucleotides: TGTGCCAGCAGTTCTACAGGGGGTCAAGAGACCCAGTACTTC.

This chain connects TRBV11-2 to TRBJ1-1; D call uncertain. The V gene's germline CDR1 is SGHAT and CDR2 FQNNGV. V shed 0 bases and J shed 0 bases, with 11 bases lying between them. The CDR3 totals 16 residues. In nucleotides, the CDR3 is TGTGCCAGCAGCTTAGATCCGAGCGGTATGAACACTGAAGCTTTCTTT. Its translation: CASSLDPSGMNTEAFF.

The chain is built from TRBV11-2 and TRBJ2-7; D is possibly TRBD1 (5 bases). Per germline, CDR1 SGHAT and CDR2 FQNNGV. V dropped 2 bases and J dropped 3 bases, with 14 bases sitting between them. This CDR3 comprises 15 residues. CDR3 loop: CASSLRAREGYEQYF. The CDR3 DNA follows: TGTGCCAGCAGCTTAAGAGCCAGGGAAGGCTACGAGCAGTACTTC.

This clone was observed a handful of times. The chain links TRBV7-2 to TRBJ2-5; the match to TRBD1 covers 9 bases. Germline V gene lookup returns CDR1 SGHTA and CDR2 FQGNSA. V lost 4 bases and J lost 5; bases outside the gene matches: 11. The CDR3 consists of 16 residues. CDR3 DNA sequence: TGTGCCAGCAGCTCGCTGGGACAGGGAATGGTCGAGACCCAGTACTTC. It translates to CASSSLGQGMVETQYF.

This clone was detected a few times. The V call is TRBV4-1, the J call TRBJ1-4, with 7 positions matching TRBD1. V gave up 6 bases and J gave up 2 bases; unmatched junction bases: 9. Germline CDR1 reads MGHRA; CDR2 reads YSYEKL. This CDR3 has 16 residues. The CDR3 loop is CASRHILQGTNEKLFF. CDR3 sequence (DNA): TGCGCCAGCAGACACATTCTACAGGGGACTAATGAAAAACTGTTTTTT.

The chain uses TRBV2 and TRBJ1-6; a weak D match, TRBD1 (5 bases). V lost 2 bases and J lost 4, with 12 bases in between. The CDR3 runs 16 residues. CDR1 SNHLY and CDR2 FYNNEI come from the germline V gene. CDR3 in amino acids: CASSESGYKYNSPLHF. As DNA, the CDR3 is TGTGCCAGCAGTGAATCAGGGTATAAGTATAATTCACCCCTCCACTTT.

The chain recombines TRBV25-1 with TRBJ2-1, with D hard to call. V shed 6 bases and J shed 10 bases, with 10 bases lying between them. This CDR3 spans 11 amino acids. CDR1 is MGHDK, CDR2 SYGVNS, per germline. CDR3 sequence reads: CASRAVYEQFF. CDR3 coding DNA: TGTGCCAGCAGGGCAGTGTACGAGCAGTTCTTC.

The V call is TRBV30, the J call TRBJ2-1; tentative D call: TRBD2 (5 bases). Germline CDR1 GTSNPN, CDR2 SVGIG (reference sequence). Trimming removed 5 bases at V and 1 base at J, with 15 bases between. The CDR3 loop spans 15 amino acids. In DNA form, the CDR3 reads TGTGCCTGGGGACCCCTAGCAAGTTCCTACAATGAGCAGTTCTTC. It yields the protein CAWGPLASSYNEQFF.

V and J are TRBV5-1 and TRBJ1-2, with a possible D match to TRBD1 (5 bases). Germline V CDR1 and CDR2: SGHRS, YFSETQ. The CDR3 extends over 15 amino acids. V lost 3 bases, J lost 3 bases, and 15 bases lay in between. For the CDR3, the DNA is TGCGCCAGCAGCTGGAGACAGCGACTAGACTATGGCTACACCTTC. It codes for CASSWRQRLDYGYTF.

For this clone: Mismatch with germline at one junction end may stem from a read error. The V and J genes are TRBV9 and TRBJ2-4; TRBD2 matches at 9 bases. Germline values: CDR1 SGDLS, CDR2 YYNGEE. There are 19 residues in the CDR3. CDR3: CASSVSPAGGRRGKNIQYF. CDR3 sequence (DNA): TGTGCCAGCAGCGTAAGCCCAGCGGGGGGCCGTAGGGGCAAAAATATTCAGTACTTC. Complete variable domain (other parts from reference TRBV9 and TRBJ2-4): DSGVTQTPKHLITATGQRVTLRCSPRSGDLSVYWYQQSLDQGLQFLIQYYNGEERAKGNILERFSAQQFPDLHSELNLSSLELGDSALYFCASSVSPAGGRRGKNIQYFGAGTRLSVL.

This chain connects TRBV29-1 to TRBJ1-3; a possible D gene is TRBD1 (5 bases). Germline V gene sequence: CDR1 SQVTM, CDR2 ANQGSEA. V lost 3 bases and J lost 4, with 13 bases in between. The CDR3 consists of 14 residues. The DNA for the CDR3 is TGCAGCGTTGATGGGGGGTTATTAGGAAACACCATATATTTT. Protein: CSVDGGLLGNTIYF.

The chain uses TRBV5-1 and TRBJ1-2; D is uncertain. This CDR3 has 16 amino acids. V lost 0 bases, J lost 4 bases, and 16 bases lay in between. The germline V gene encodes CDR1 SGHRS and CDR2 YFSETQ. CDR3 bases: TGCGCCAGCAGCTTGGTTAGCCGTTCGCGGGGCTATGGCTACACCTTC. It is translated as CASSLVSRSRGYGYTF.

This chain joins TRBV30 and TRBJ1-1; D is possibly TRBD1 (5 bases). CDR1 and CDR2 (germline): GTSNPN, SVGIG (reference sequence). Trimming shortened V by 2 bases and J by 3 bases, and 13 bases separated the two germline ends. The CDR3 length is 14 residues. The CDR3 DNA reads TGTGCCTGGAGTTTATGGGGGGGGGACACTGAAGCTTTCTTT. This codes for CAWSLWGGDTEAFF.

This clone has at least ten counts. The gene calls are TRBV5-1 and TRBJ2-5; 7 nucleotides align to TRBD1. The CDR3 covers 13 residues. Germline V gives CDR1 SGHRS, CDR2 YFSETQ. J lost 4 bases, V lost 4 bases, and 4 bases had no gene match. The CDR3 here is CASSPTGPETQYF. DNA for the CDR3: TGCGCCAGCAGCCCGACAGGGCCAGAGACCCAGTACTTC.

This clone was counted only a few times. The chain is built from TRBV10-1 and TRBJ1-1, with TRBD1 matching over 7 bases. There are 17 residues in the CDR3. J gave up 5 bases and V 0 bases, and 12 bases lay outside the gene matches. Germline lookup yields CDR1 WNHNN and CDR2 SYGVQD (reference sequence). The CDR3 loop is CASSESIWAGGETEAFF. The CDR3 DNA reads as TGCGCCAGCAGTGAGTCGATTTGGGCAGGGGGAGAGACTGAAGCTTTCTTT.

This clone was detected only a few times. The V call is TRBV7-9, the J call TRBJ2-5; 7 nucleotides align to TRBD1. The germline V gene has CDR1 SEHNR and CDR2 FQNEAQ (reference sequence). This CDR3 contains 17 residues. V lost 1 base and J lost 1; bases outside the gene matches: 9. CDR3 amino acids: CASSLGNRGQTQETQYF. The CDR3 DNA is TGTGCCAGCAGCTTAGGGAACAGGGGTCAAACCCAAGAGACCCAGTACTTC.

The chain combines TRBV7-2 with TRBJ2-5; D remains unclear. The CDR3 loop spans 14 amino acids. Germline V gene lookup returns CDR1 SGHTA and CDR2 FQGNSA. Trimming removed 2 bases from V and 3 bases from J, with 10 bases in between. The CDR3 DNA follows: TGTGCCAGCAGCTTATATAACGGAGAAGAGACCCAGTACTTC. It encodes CASSLYNGEETQYF.